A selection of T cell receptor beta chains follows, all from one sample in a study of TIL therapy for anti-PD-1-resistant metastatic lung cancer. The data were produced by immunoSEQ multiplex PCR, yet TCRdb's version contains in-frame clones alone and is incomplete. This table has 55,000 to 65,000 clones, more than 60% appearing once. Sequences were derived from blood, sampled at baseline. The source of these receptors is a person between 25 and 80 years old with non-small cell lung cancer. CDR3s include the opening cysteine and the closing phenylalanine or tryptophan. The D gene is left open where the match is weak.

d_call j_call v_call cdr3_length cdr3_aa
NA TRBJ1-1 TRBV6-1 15 CASSESLGGQRGAFF
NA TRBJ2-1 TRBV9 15 CASSAPSRGSNEQFF
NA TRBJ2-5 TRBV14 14 CASSQPGGYETQYF
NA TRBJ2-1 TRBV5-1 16 CASRSGIGIRGNEQFF
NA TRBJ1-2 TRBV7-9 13 CASSFQDLGGYTF
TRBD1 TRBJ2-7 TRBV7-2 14 CASSRQGLGYEQYF
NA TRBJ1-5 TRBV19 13 CASKGPSNQPQHF
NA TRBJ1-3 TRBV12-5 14 CASGGGGLSNTIYF
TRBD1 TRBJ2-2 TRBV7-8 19 CASSLALGQGPTNTGELFF
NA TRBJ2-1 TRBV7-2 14 CASGGGGAYNEQFF
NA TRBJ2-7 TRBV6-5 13 CASSYTETYEQYF
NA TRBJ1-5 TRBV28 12 CASTLGRQPQHF
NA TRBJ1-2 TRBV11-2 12 CASSQDKYGYTF
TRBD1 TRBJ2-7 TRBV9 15 CASSALGQGSWEQYF
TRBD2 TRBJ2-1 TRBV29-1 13 CSVSTSGYNEQFF
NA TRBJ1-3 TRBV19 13 CASSQGTTNTIYF
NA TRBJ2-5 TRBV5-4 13 CASSLGRGETQYF
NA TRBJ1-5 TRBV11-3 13 CASSLGGDQPQHF
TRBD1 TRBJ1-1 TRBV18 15 CASSPPGQPNTEAFF
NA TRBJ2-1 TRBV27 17 CASSLLRGFSSYNEQFF
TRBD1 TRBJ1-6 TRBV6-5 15 CASSYQGTGNSPLHF
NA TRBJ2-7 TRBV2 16 CASSEASLQGEGEQYF
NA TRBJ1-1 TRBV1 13 CTSSADYHTEAFF
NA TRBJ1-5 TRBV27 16 CASSFMMRGRGQPQHF
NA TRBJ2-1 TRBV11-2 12 CASSLVGNEQFF
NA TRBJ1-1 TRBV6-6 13 CASSRGGDTEAFF
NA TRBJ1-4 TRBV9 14 CASSDGVANEKLFF
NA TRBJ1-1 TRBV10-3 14 CAISGSRGNTEAFF
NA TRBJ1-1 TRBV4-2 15 CASSQPRAQNTEAFF
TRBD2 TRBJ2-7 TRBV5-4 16 CASSSRLAGFVYEQYF
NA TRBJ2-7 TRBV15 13 CATSRGLAAEQYF
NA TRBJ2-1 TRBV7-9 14 CASSLASANNEQFF
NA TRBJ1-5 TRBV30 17 CAWSSGTGTPSNQPQHF
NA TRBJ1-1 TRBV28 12 CASRSRDTEAFF
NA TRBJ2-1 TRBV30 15 CAWTLLVRQDNEQFF
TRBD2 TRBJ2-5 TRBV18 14 CASSPRGGEETQYF
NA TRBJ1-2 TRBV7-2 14 CASSNWVLGYGYTF
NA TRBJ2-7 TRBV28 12 CASTLTMDEQYF
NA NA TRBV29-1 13 CSVEVTFSYEQYF
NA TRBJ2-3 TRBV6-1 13 CASSRRLQDTQYF
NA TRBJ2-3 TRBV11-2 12 CASSWDGDTQYF
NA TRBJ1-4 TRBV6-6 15 CASSYSQARNEKLFF
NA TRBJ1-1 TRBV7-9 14 CASSPSVDGTEAFF
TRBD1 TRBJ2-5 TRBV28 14 CASRQTGGPETQYF
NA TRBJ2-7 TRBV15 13 CATSRVVSREQYF
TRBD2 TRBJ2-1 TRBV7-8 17 CASSRWASGSGNNEQFF
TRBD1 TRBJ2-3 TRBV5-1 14 CASSYQGATDTQYF
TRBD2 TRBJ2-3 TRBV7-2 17 CASSLAGKGLAGDTQYF